These 12 T cell receptor beta chains were sequenced from one sample in a study of cytomegalovirus exposure and HLA in healthy donors. It was with 60 Vbeta and 13 Jbeta primers that the PCR ran. Repertoires were generated with immunoSEQ multiplex PCR, while TCRdb's copy carries only in-frame clones and drops some. In the table there are about 300,000 clones, around 86% of which are singletons. Specimen: PBMCs. The receptors here all came from a man between 40 and 49 years old in good health and CMV-seropositive.

This CDR3 reads CATSRDPGLAVGEQFF. DNA for the CDR3: TGTGCCACCAGCAGAGATCCAGGACTAGCGGTGGGTGAGCAGTTCTTC. The chain joins TRBV15 to TRBJ2-1; 10 nucleotides agree with TRBD2. Losses at the gene ends were 0 bases for V and 9 bases for J; bases not matched to a gene: 8. CDR1 is LNHNV and CDR2 is YYDKDF in the germline V gene (reference sequence). The CDR3 totals 16 residues.

The chain joins TRBV10-3 to TRBJ2-5; D ambiguous. The germline CDR1 and CDR2 sequences are ENHRY and SYGVKD. V lost 0 bases and J lost 1, with 9 bases in between. The CDR3 loop spans 15 amino acids. The CDR3 coding sequence is TGTGCCATCAGTGAGTCCATGGCAGGCCAAGAGACCCAGTACTTC. It encodes CAISESMAGQETQYF.

The V gene is TRBV27, the J gene TRBJ1-4; D is possibly TRBD1 (6 bases). Germline values: CDR1 MNHEY, CDR2 SMNVEV (reference sequence). The germline V and J ends were trimmed by 3 bases and 5 bases, with 10 bases remaining between them. This CDR3 region has 14 residues. The CDR3 sequence: CASSFRQDNEKLFF. The CDR3 DNA is TGTGCCAGCAGTTTCAGACAGGACAATGAAAAACTGTTTTTT. The entire variable domain, with the rest obtained from reference TRBV27 and TRBJ1-4, is as follows: EAQVTQNPRYLITVTGKKLTVTCSQNMNHEYMSWYRQDPGLGLRQIYYSMNVEVTDKGDVPEGYKVSRKEKRNFPLILESPSPNQTSLYFCASSFRQDNEKLFFGSGTQLSVL.

The chain combines TRBV7-9 with TRBJ2-3; weak D call: TRBD1 (5 bases). Deletions cut 3 bases from V and 10 bases from J, with 20 bases between. The CDR3 covers 15 residues. Germline V CDR1 and CDR2: SEHNR, FQNEAQ (reference sequence). CDR3 residues: CASSFGAGYLNPQYF. The CDR3 region has the DNA TGTGCCAGCAGCTTTGGGGCAGGGTATCTAAATCCGCAGTATTTT.

The chain employs TRBV7-3 and TRBJ2-1; D gene uncertain. CDR1 SGHTA and CDR2 FQGTGA come from the germline V gene. V lost 5 bases, J lost 1 base, and 15 bases lay in between. CDR3 size: 16 residues. CDR3 sequence: CASSTANLLSYNEQFF. The CDR3, as DNA: TGTGCCAGCAGCACCGCAAACTTACTGTCCTACAATGAGCAGTTCTTC.

The rearrangement links TRBV5-6 to TRBJ1-5; 11 nucleotides line up with TRBD1. The junction had 2 bases not matched to a gene; V was cut back by 2 bases and J by 1 base. The CDR3 has 16 residues. Looked up from germline, CDR1 is SGHDT and CDR2 is YYEEEE. The CDR3 DNA is TGTGCCAGCAGCTTTGGGACAGGGGGGAGCAATCAGCCCCAGCATTTT. Encoded protein: CASSFGTGGSNQPQHF.

The CDR3 region has the DNA TGTGCCATCAGCCTTTTAGGGCGGGAGGGCCCCTCCTACAATGAGCAGTTCTTC. Translation: CAISLLGREGPSYNEQFF. The V gene is TRBV10-3, the J gene TRBJ2-1; TRBD2 aligns across 9 bases. The germline gives CDR1 ENHRY, CDR2 SYGVKD. The trim removed 6 bases at V and 0 bases at J, leaving 12 bases unmatched. The CDR3 consists of 18 residues.

Only one count was recorded for this clone. The rearrangement uses TRBV2 and TRBJ2-7; 11 bases agree with TRBD1. The trim removed 6 bases at V and 3 bases at J, leaving 7 bases unmatched. Germline V gene lookup returns CDR1 SNHLY and CDR2 FYNNEI. The CDR3 covers 15 residues. The DNA of the CDR3 is TGTGCCAGCAGGGGGACAGGGGGGAAGCTCTACGAGCAGTACTTC. Translated, it gives CASRGTGGKLYEQYF.

V gene TRBV5-8 combines with J gene TRBJ2-7; D is unresolved. Trimming shortened V by 1 base and J by 2 bases, and 10 bases separated the two germline ends. The CDR3 covers 14 residues. Germline lookup yields CDR1 SGHTS and CDR2 YDEGEE. For the CDR3, the DNA is TGTGCCAGCAGCTTGTTCCCAGGCACCTACGAGCAGTACTTC. Protein: CASSLFPGTYEQYF.

V is TRBV9 and J is TRBJ2-2; the match to TRBD2 covers 12 bases. The CDR3 is 16 residues long. Losses at the gene ends were 2 bases for V and 5 bases for J; bases not matched to a gene: 4. The germline CDR1 and CDR2 sequences are SGDLS and YYNGEE. CDR3 sequence (DNA): TGTGCCAGCAGCGTCGGACTAGCGGGAAGGACCGGGGAGCTGTTTTTT. It yields the protein CASSVGLAGRTGELFF.

The chain recombines TRBV6-1 with TRBJ2-7; 9 bases match TRBD1. The V and J ends lost 6 bases and 2 bases, in that order; junction bases with no gene match: 2. The CDR3 consists of 13 residues. Germline CDR1 is MNHNS and CDR2 is SASEGT. CDR3 sequence reads: CASSRDRAYEQYF. The DNA of the CDR3 is TGTGCCAGCAGCCGGGACAGGGCCTACGAGCAGTACTTC.

The rearrangement links TRBV28 to TRBJ1-6, with D perhaps TRBD1 (6 bases). The germline gives CDR1 MDHEN, CDR2 SYDVKM. The CDR3 is 14 residues long. Deletions cut 8 bases from V and 8 bases from J, with 16 bases between. The CDR3 sequence is CASGPGVLHSPLHF. In DNA form, the CDR3 reads TGTGCCAGCGGCCCAGGGGTCCTTCATTCACCCCTCCACTTT.